This record covers a single T cell receptor beta chain. Assay: immunoSEQ multiplex PCR; the TCRdb copy retains only in-frame clones and omits some. The sample lists roughly 70,000 clones, about 95% seen once, with 2.8% in the top ten. From germline, CDR1 is LGHDT and CDR2 YNNKEL (reference sequence). The trim removed 1 base at V and 6 bases at J, leaving 0 bases unmatched. The CDR3 spans 14 residues. These data are taken from a study of control samples from healthy donors and cancer patients. The sample consisted of blood. The sequence derives from a woman aged 25 to 39 in good health. The chain couples TRBV3-1 (or the pseudogene TRBV3-2) to TRBJ2-1; 10 positions agree with TRBD2. This CDR3 reads CASSQVAGGNEQFF. In DNA form, the CDR3 reads TGTGCCAGCAGCCAAGTAGCGGGGGGCAATGAGCAGTTCTTC.